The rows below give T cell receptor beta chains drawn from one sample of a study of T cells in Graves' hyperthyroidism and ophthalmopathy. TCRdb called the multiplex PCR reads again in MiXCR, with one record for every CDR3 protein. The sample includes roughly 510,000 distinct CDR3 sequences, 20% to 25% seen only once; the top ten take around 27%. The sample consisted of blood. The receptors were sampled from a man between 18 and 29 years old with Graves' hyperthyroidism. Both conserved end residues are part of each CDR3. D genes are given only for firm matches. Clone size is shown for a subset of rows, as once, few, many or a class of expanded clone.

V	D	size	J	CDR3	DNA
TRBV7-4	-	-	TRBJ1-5	CASSFQDQPQHF	TGTGCCAGCAGCTTCCAAGATCAGCCCCAGCATTTT
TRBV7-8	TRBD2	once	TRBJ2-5	CASSSSGGMEETQYF	TGTGCCAGCAGCTCTAGCGGGGGTATGGAAGAGACCCAGTACTTC
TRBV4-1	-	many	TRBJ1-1	CASSQDGMLLDTEAFF	TGCGCCAGCAGCCAAGACGGGATGCTCCTTGACACTGAAGCTTTCTTT
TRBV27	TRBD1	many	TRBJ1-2	CASGRQGLPNYGYTF	TGTGCCAGCGGAAGACAGGGCCTCCCTAACTATGGCTACACCTTC
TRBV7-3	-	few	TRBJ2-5	CASSLFGGGVETQYF	TGTGCCAGCAGCTTATTCGGGGGCGGTGTTGAGACCCAGTACTTC
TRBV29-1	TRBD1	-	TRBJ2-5	CSVGQNKETQYF	TGCAGCGTGGGACAGAATAAAGAGACCCAGTACTTC
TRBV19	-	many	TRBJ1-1	CATTPFLNTEAFF	TGTGCCACCACACCATTCTTGAACACTGAAGCTTTCTTT
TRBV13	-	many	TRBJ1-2	CASSPAGNGYTF	TGTGCCAGCAGCCCCGCAGGGAATGGCTACACCTTC
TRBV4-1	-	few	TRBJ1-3	CASSQLQFSGNTIYF	TGCGCCAGCAGCCAATTACAGTTCTCTGGAAACACCATATATTTT
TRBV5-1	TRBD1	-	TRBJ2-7	CASSGGTGGASGYEQYF	TGCGCCAGCAGCGGCGGGACAGGGGGCGCGTCGGGATACGAGCAGTACTTC
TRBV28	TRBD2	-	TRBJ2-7	CASSSPRLAGGRYEQYF	TGTGCCAGCAGTTCCCCCCGACTAGCGGGGGGGAGGTACGAGCAGTACTTC
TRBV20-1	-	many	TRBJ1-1	CSARDFLLGDTEAFF	TGCAGTGCTAGAGATTTTTTGCTGGGGGACACTGAAGCTTTCTTT
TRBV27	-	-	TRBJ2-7	CASSFERSSYEQYF	TGTGCCAGCAGTTTTGAGCGGAGCTCCTACGAGCAGTACTTC
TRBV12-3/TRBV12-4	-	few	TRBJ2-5	CASSLTAETQYF	TGTGCCAGCAGTTTGACGGCAGAGACCCAGTACTTC
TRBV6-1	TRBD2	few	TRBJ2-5	CASSVSSGGVTIQETQYF	TGTGCCAGCAGTGTTTCTAGCGGGGGGGTAACGATCCAAGAGACCCAGTACTTC
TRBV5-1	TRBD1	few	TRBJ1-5	CASSPGDRGPYNQPQHF	TGCGCCAGCAGCCCGGGCGACAGGGGGCCTTACAATCAGCCCCAGCATTTT
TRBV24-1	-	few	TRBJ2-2	CATSDGAGSISGELFF	TGTGCCACCAGTGATGGAGCAGGGTCTATATCCGGGGAGCTGTTTTTT
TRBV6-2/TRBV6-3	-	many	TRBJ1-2	CASSYSKSPTRDNYNYGYTF	TGTGCCAGCAGTTACTCGAAGTCGCCGACAAGAGATAATTACAACTATGGCTACACCTTC